This T cell receptor beta chain is from a study of cytomegalovirus exposure and HLA in healthy donors. Study results and caveats: TCR association rates varied by HLA locus in a later analysis, with DRB1 highest and HLA-C lowest. Immune exposure was documented only through CMV serostatus. HLA allele associations emerged for 16,951 TCR beta sequences in a later analysis, at 0.05 false discovery rate.

CDR1 and CDR2 (germline): MNHNY, SVGAGI (reference sequence). Between the trimmed V and J ends, which lost 7 bases and 5 bases, there was a span of 11 bases. The CDR3 runs 12 residues. A remark on this clone: Its cognate antigen is unknown.

The PCR employed 60 Vbeta primers together with 13 Jbeta primers. Generated by immunoSEQ multiplex PCR, the TCRdb table keeps only in-frame clones and is missing some. The profile shows some 150,000 clones, roughly 80% of them singletons. Input material: PBMCs. J is TRBJ1-1 and V is TRBV6-6; D remains unclear. The origin of this receptor is a man between 35 and 55 years old in good health and CMV-seronegative. This CDR3 is CASTPSHTEAFF. CDR3 bases: TGTGCCAGCACCCCATCCCATACTGAAGCTTTCTTT.